This T cell receptor (beta chain) was captured by sequencing in a study of cytomegalovirus exposure and HLA in healthy donors. The PCR employed 60 Vbeta primers together with 13 Jbeta primers. Method: immunoSEQ multiplex PCR; TCRdb's copy keeps in-frame clones and lacks some. This table holds some 30,000 clones. The V and J ends lost 5 bases and 8 bases respectively, with 15 bases between them. The length of the CDR3 is 14 residues. From germline, CDR1 is SGHAT and CDR2 FQDESV (reference sequence). This TCR was recovered from a female donor in good health and CMV-seronegative. The sequencing sample was made of PBMCs. The chain recombines TRBV11-1 with TRBJ1-4, with D hard to call. The DNA of the CDR3 is TGTGCCAGCAGCCCCAGACACCGACGGGAAAAACTGTTTTTT. It translates to CASSPRHRREKLFF.